This TCR beta chain was sequenced for a study of T cell responses to AZD1222 COVID-19 vaccine. Study-level findings and limits: A mostly white British donor set with more females was recruited, and clonal diversity was possibly underestimated.

This clone was detected once. Its target is not known. This CDR3 is 14 amino acids long. The V segment lost 4 bases and the J segment 5 bases; nucleotides outside the gene matches: 4. The germline gives CDR1 MNHEY, CDR2 SMNVEV (reference sequence). Data came from immunoSEQ multiplex PCR; TCRdb stores just in-frame clones and leaves some out. Among roughly 120,000 clones listed, about nine tenths were seen once. The genes are TRBV27 and TRBJ1-4, with 7 bases identical to TRBD1. The receptor was derived from an adult who received the AZD1222 COVID-19 vaccine. The input for sequencing was peripheral blood, taken 28 days after the second AZD1222 dose. The CDR3 DNA sequence: TGTGCCAGCAGTTCCACGGGACAGAATGAAAAACTGTTTTTT. It encodes CASSSTGQNEKLFF.